What follows are 27 T cell receptor beta chains derived from one specimen sequenced in a study of control samples from healthy donors and cancer patients. Sequencing used immunoSEQ multiplex PCR; TCRdb keeps in-frame clones, though not all of them. The sample carries 70,000 or so clones, roughly 80% recorded once. Sequenced input: PBMCs. The receptors shown here come from a woman between 45 and 60 years old with lung cancer.

The chain is built from TRBV30 and TRBJ1-2; D may be TRBD1 (5 bases). Germline CDR1 is GTSNPN and CDR2 is SVGIG (reference sequence). There are 11 residues in the CDR3. CDR3 amino acids: CATPGLDGYTF. DNA for the CDR3: TGTGCAACCCCAGGGCTCGATGGCTACACCTTC.

In DNA form, the CDR3 reads TGCGCCAGCAGCCAGACAGCCCTCTCTGGGGCCAACGTCCTGACTTTC. Amino acid sequence: CASSQTALSGANVLTF. The chain has TRBV4-3 and TRBJ2-6, with a weak D call TRBD1 (5 bases). The CDR3 has 16 amino acids. From germline, CDR1 is LGHNA and CDR2 YSLEER. The V gene lost 3 bases and the J gene lost 0 bases, with 9 bases spanning the gap.

This clone was counted a few times. The V and J genes are TRBV4-1 and TRBJ2-7, with 11 nucleotides matching TRBD2. J was trimmed by 2 bases and V by 3 bases; bases with no gene match: 12. There are 18 residues in the CDR3. The germline V gene encodes CDR1 MGHRA and CDR2 YSYEKL. CDR3: CASSQSGELAGDTYEQYF. The DNA of the CDR3 is TGCGCCAGCAGCCAGTCCGGGGAACTAGCGGGGGACACCTACGAGCAGTACTTC.

The rearrangement links TRBV20-1 to TRBJ2-5; D not certain. V was shortened by 4 bases and J by 2 bases, with 5 bases between the two germline ends. In germline, CDR1 is DFQATT, CDR2 SNEGSKA (reference sequence). This CDR3 is 11 amino acids long. The DNA for the CDR3 is TGCAGTGCTAAACGTCAAGAGACCCAGTACTTC. This translates into CSAKRQETQYF.

The rearrangement joins TRBV9 to TRBJ2-2; 7 positions agree with TRBD2. The CDR3 is made up of 14 amino acids. With V trimmed by 4 bases and J by 6 bases, 6 bases remained unmatched. Germline lookup yields CDR1 SGDLS and CDR2 YYNGEE. The CDR3 nucleotides read TGTGCCAGCAGCCCCCGGGGGGTCCCCGGGGAGCTGTTTTTT. This sequence encodes CASSPRGVPGELFF.

The CDR3 is CASSLGAREQFF. CDR3 DNA sequence: TGTGCCAGCAGCCTGGGGGCTCGTGAGCAGTTCTTC. This chain joins TRBV7-9 and TRBJ2-1; D perhaps matches TRBD1 (6 bases). This CDR3 spans 12 amino acids. The V end lost 5 bases, the J end lost 9 bases, and 11 bases lay between the germline ends. Germline lookup yields CDR1 SEHNR and CDR2 FQNEAQ (reference sequence).

This clone was counted once. The chain has TRBV15 and TRBJ1-3, with a weak D call TRBD1 (5 bases). Germline V gene lookup returns CDR1 LNHNV and CDR2 YYDKDF (reference sequence). V dropped 1 base and J dropped 0 bases, with 7 bases sitting between them. This CDR3 spans 15 amino acids. The chain's CDR3 is CATSRAGSSGNTIYF. The DNA of the CDR3 is TGTGCCACCAGCAGAGCAGGGTCCTCTGGAAACACCATATATTTT. The full variable domain, completed using reference TRBV15 and TRBJ1-3, is DAMVIQNPRYQVTQFGKPVTLSCSQTLNHNVMYWYQQKSSQAPKLLFHYYDKDFNNEADTPDNFQSRRPNTSFCFLDIRSPGLGDTAMYLCATSRAGSSGNTIYFGEGSWLTVV.

The chain carries TRBV5-6 and TRBJ2-1; TRBD1 or TRBD2 may be the D gene (6 bases each). Germline loops: CDR1 SGHDT, CDR2 YYEEEE. Trimming removed 3 bases from V and 6 bases from J, with 19 bases in between. This CDR3 has 16 amino acids. CDR3 amino acids: CASSSLGGLYRNEQFF. The CDR3 DNA reads TGTGCCAGCAGCTCACTGGGGGGCCTTTATCGCAATGAGCAGTTCTTC.

The gene calls are TRBV7-9 and TRBJ1-1; no firm D call. Deletions cut 3 bases from V and 0 bases from J, with 11 bases between. This CDR3 comprises 15 residues. Germline loops: CDR1 SEHNR, CDR2 FQNEAQ (reference sequence). The CDR3 protein is CASSFYKEMNTEAFF. CDR3 DNA sequence: TGTGCCAGCAGCTTCTATAAGGAAATGAACACTGAAGCTTTCTTT.

The rearrangement links TRBV11-1 to TRBJ1-2, with no clear D. Germline lookup yields CDR1 SGHAT and CDR2 FQDESV (reference sequence). Trimming shortened V by 6 bases and J by 2 bases, and 7 bases separated the two germline ends. The CDR3 runs 12 residues. The CDR3 nucleotides are TGTGCCAGCAGTAGGGAAAACTATGGCTACACCTTC. Residues: CASSRENYGYTF.

The chain has TRBV6-6 and TRBJ1-2; D is possibly TRBD1 (5 bases). Looked up from germline, CDR1 is MNHNY and CDR2 is SVGAGI (reference sequence). This CDR3 is 13 amino acids long. With 4 bases removed from V and 2 bases from J, the gap between germline ends came to 8 bases. The CDR3 DNA reads as TGTGCCAGCAGTTCGGGGCTCAACTATGGCTACACCTTC. Translated, it gives CASSSGLNYGYTF.

The rearrangement joins TRBV7-2 to TRBJ1-6; no firm D call. This CDR3 region has 11 residues. Per the germline V gene, CDR1 is SGHTA and CDR2 is FQGNSA. CDR3 amino acids: CASSVGSPLHF. As DNA, the CDR3 is TGTGCGTCCTCTGTCGGTTCACCCCTCCACTTT.

The chain carries TRBV4-2 and TRBJ2-1; a weak D match, TRBD2 (6 bases). The length of the CDR3 is 19 residues. Trimming stripped 0 bases from V and 4 bases from J, with 22 bases between. From germline, CDR1 is LGHNA and CDR2 YNFKEQ. In DNA, the CDR3 is TGTGCCAGCAGCCAAGATGGGGCGGGGATTCGGAGGGGTTACAATGAGCAGTTCTTC. Protein: CASSQDGAGIRRGYNEQFF.

This clone was detected only a few times. The chain recombines TRBV6-2 or TRBV6-3 with TRBJ1-5, with D uncertain. The CDR3 consists of 18 residues. V dropped 0 bases and J dropped 0 bases, with 15 bases sitting between them. The germline V gene encodes CDR1 MNHEY and CDR2 SVGEGT. CDR3 region: CASSYSKTELYSNQPQHF. CDR3 nucleotides: TGTGCCAGCAGTTACTCGAAGACCGAATTATATAGCAATCAGCCCCAGCATTTT.

This rearrangement joins TRBV5-1 to TRBJ2-1; tentatively, D is TRBD2 (7 bases). Looked up from germline, CDR1 is SGHRS and CDR2 is YFSETQ. V gave up 0 bases and J gave up 10 bases, with 14 bases separating them. The CDR3 has 14 residues. The CDR3, as DNA: TGCGCCAGCAGCTTGGGGGGGGGCAGCGGAGAGCAGTTCTTC. Protein sequence: CASSLGGGSGEQFF.

The CDR3 here is CASSTYGASYEQYF. The DNA of the CDR3 is TGTGCCAGCAGTACATACGGGGCCTCCTACGAGCAGTACTTC. The V and J genes are TRBV2 and TRBJ2-7; tentatively, D is TRBD1 or TRBD2 (5 bases each). V was trimmed by 5 bases and J by 0 bases, leaving 11 bases between them. This CDR3 region has 14 residues. The germline gives CDR1 SNHLY, CDR2 FYNNEI.

V gene TRBV4-3 combines with J gene TRBJ1-1; tentative D call: TRBD1 (6 bases). Trimming cost V 0 bases and J 3 bases, with 14 bases left between them. The CDR3 sequence is 16 residues long. CDR1 is LGHNA and CDR2 is YSLEER in the germline V gene. The CDR3 sequence: CASSQDGLQGYTEAFF. CDR3 DNA sequence: TGCGCCAGCAGCCAAGACGGTCTACAGGGCTACACTGAAGCTTTCTTT.

This clone showed up just once. This chain links TRBV5-1 with TRBJ1-1; D ambiguous. V shed 1 base and J shed 1 base, with 5 bases lying between them. The CDR3 runs 13 residues. Germline CDR1 is SGHRS and CDR2 is YFSETQ. The CDR3 DNA reads TGCGCCAGCAGCTTGCTGGGGAACACTGAAGCTTTCTTT. This translates into CASSLLGNTEAFF. Looking up the rest from reference TRBV5-1 and TRBJ1-1 gives the full variable domain: KAGVTQTPRYLIKTRGQQVTLSCSPISGHRSVSWYQQTPGQGLQFLFEYFSETQRNKGNFPGRFSGRQFSNSRSEMNVSTLELGDSALYLCASSLLGNTEAFFGQGTRLTVV.

This chain joins TRBV9 and TRBJ2-3; 13 positions match TRBD2. V lost 0 bases, J lost 5 bases, and 3 bases stayed unmatched. Germline CDR1 is SGDLS and CDR2 is YYNGEE. The CDR3 is 16 amino acids. CDR3 protein: CASSVATSGGVDTQYF. CDR3 nucleotides: TGTGCCAGCAGCGTAGCTACTAGCGGGGGGGTAGATACGCAGTATTTT.

As concerns this clone: Other DNA sequences from this sample encode an identical CDR3 as well. The V gene is TRBV6-6, the J gene TRBJ2-2; no firm D call. Trimming stripped 6 bases from V and 2 bases from J, with 7 bases between. The CDR3 is made up of 13 amino acids. Germline loops: CDR1 MNHNY, CDR2 SVGAGI (reference sequence). CDR3 DNA sequence: TGTGCCAGCAGGACCAGTAACACCGGGGAGCTGTTTTTT. As protein: CASRTSNTGELFF.

The chain employs TRBV7-2 and TRBJ2-7; D remains ambiguous. CDR1 and CDR2 from the germline V gene are SGHTA and FQGNSA. The CDR3 extends over 11 amino acids. V dropped 11 bases and J dropped 2 bases, with 10 bases sitting between them. For the CDR3, the DNA is TGTGCCTCAATCGGAGCCTACGAGCAGTACTTC. Amino acids: CASIGAYEQYF.

The rearrangement uses TRBV27 and TRBJ1-2; D may be TRBD1 (5 bases). The CDR3 totals 16 residues. Trimming took 0 bases from V and 7 from J, leaving 18 bases between them. Looked up from germline, CDR1 is MNHEY and CDR2 is SMNVEV (reference sequence). The CDR3 DNA sequence: TGTGCCAGCAGTTTATCGATATCTTTGCTCGGGGGTGGCTACACCTTC. Translation gives CASSLSISLLGGGYTF.

This clone occurred a few times. The chain has TRBV4-3 and TRBJ2-1, with D uncertain. From germline, CDR1 is LGHNA and CDR2 YSLEER. V shed 5 bases and J shed 3 bases, with 11 bases lying between them. The CDR3 is 14 amino acids. In DNA form, the CDR3 reads TGCGCCAGCAGCTTAGCTTCTAGCTACAATGAGCAGTTCTTC. It yields the protein CASSLASSYNEQFF.

V is TRBV2 and J is TRBJ1-1; weak D call: TRBD1 (5 bases). Between the trimmed V and J ends, which lost 2 bases and 9 bases, there was a span of 13 bases. CDR3 length equals 13 residues. CDR1 SNHLY and CDR2 FYNNEI come from the germline V gene. The CDR3 nucleotides read TGTGCCAGCAGTGAATTGGAGGGGTGGCAAGCTTTCTTT. It yields the protein CASSELEGWQAFF.

The J gene is TRBJ2-7, the V gene TRBV6-5; 9 bases fit TRBD1. V shed 0 bases and J 2 bases; nucleotides not matched to a gene: 2. CDR3 size: 15 residues. Germline V lookup: CDR1 MNHEY, CDR2 SVGAGI. Written as DNA, the CDR3 is TGTGCCAGCAGTTACTCCGGGACAGGGACCTACGAGCAGTACTTC. It is translated as CASSYSGTGTYEQYF.

The chain links TRBV5-6 to TRBJ1-1, with D tentatively TRBD1 (5 bases). The CDR3 contains 14 residues. V lost 5 bases and J lost 4, with 15 bases in between. Germline CDR1 reads SGHDT; CDR2 reads YYEEEE. The CDR3 sequence is CASSQQGLATEAFF. The CDR3 nucleotides are TGTGCCAGCAGTCAGCAGGGACTCGCCACTGAAGCTTTCTTT.

The rearrangement uses TRBV30 and TRBJ2-7; 9 bases are a match to TRBD1. The J segment lost 7 bases and the V segment lost 5 bases, leaving 9 bases of the junction unmatched. The CDR3 consists of 13 residues. Germline V gene sequence: CDR1 GTSNPN, CDR2 SVGIG (reference sequence). DNA for the CDR3: TGTGCCTGGGGGATCGGGACAGGGTGGGAGCAGTACTTC. It specifies CAWGIGTGWEQYF.